Shown below are 30 T cell receptor beta chains from a single sample sequenced in a study of shared clonotypes between healthy human individuals. Method: immunoSEQ multiplex PCR; TCRdb's copy keeps in-frame clones and lacks some. Of under 1,100,000 clones listed, 75% to 85% are singletons. Sequencing used memory CD4+ T cells from PBMCs. Subset specified: CD45RA-negative fraction. Receptor source: a man younger than 35 in good health. Some clones in this sample may be carry-over from other donors' samples.

The V gene is TRBV28, the J gene TRBJ1-1, with D hard to call. The CDR3 is 15 amino acids. V was cut by 3 bases and J by 3 bases, with 14 bases left in between. Germline CDR1 and CDR2: MDHEN and SYDVKM. The CDR3 region has the DNA TGTGCCAGCAGTTTGGCGAGGGTTGGCGACACTGAAGCTTTCTTT. It codes for CASSLARVGDTEAFF.

V is TRBV10-3 and J is TRBJ1-2; 8 nucleotides match TRBD1. The germline gives CDR1 ENHRY, CDR2 SYGVKD. V shed 10 bases, J shed 5 bases, and the junction held 18 bases outside the gene matches. The length of the CDR3 is 16 residues. The CDR3, as DNA: TGTGCCAGCAACCTTCCCACAGGGGGAGGGGATTATGGCTACACCTTC. It encodes CASNLPTGGGDYGYTF.

A note on this clone: This specimen includes other DNA sequences encoding the same CDR3. The chain is built from TRBV18 and TRBJ2-5; weak D call: TRBD1 (6 bases). This CDR3 has 12 amino acids. Germline CDR1 reads KGHSH; CDR2 reads LQKENI. V was clipped by 3 bases and J by 5 bases, with 7 bases between them. CDR3 sequence (DNA): TGTGCCAGCTCACCGCAGGGGGAGACCCAGTACTTC. It codes for CASSPQGETQYF.

The chain is built from TRBV7-8 and TRBJ1-2; 7 bases map to TRBD1. This CDR3 contains 12 residues. Germline V CDR1 and CDR2: SGHVS, FQNEAQ. Trimming removed 8 bases from V and 2 bases from J; junction bases left unmatched: 2. CDR3 residues: CASGGQNYGYTF. Written as DNA, the CDR3 is TGTGCCAGCGGGGGACAGAACTATGGCTACACCTTC.

V gene TRBV7-9 combines with J gene TRBJ2-1; 7 nucleotides line up with TRBD2. Germline lookup yields CDR1 SEHNR and CDR2 FQNEAQ (reference sequence). The trim removed 5 bases at V and 3 bases at J, leaving 10 bases unmatched. This CDR3 region has 16 residues. The CDR3 sequence: CASSGPAERGYNEQFF. As DNA, the CDR3 is TGTGCCAGCAGCGGCCCGGCGGAGCGGGGCTACAATGAGCAGTTCTTC.

Regarding this clone: Just one base apart from a much larger clone, this may be a read error. The rearrangement uses TRBV5-6 and TRBJ1-1; D perhaps matches TRBD1 (5 bases). The ends were cut back, 4 bases at V and 1 base at J, with 8 bases in the middle. The CDR3 is made up of 13 amino acids. Germline assignment: CDR1 SGHDT and CDR2 YYEEEE. The CDR3, as DNA: TGTGCCAGCAGCCATGACAGGAACACTGAAGCTTTCTTT. This encodes CASSHDRNTEAFF.

The V call is TRBV5-1, the J call TRBJ2-6; no clear D. The CDR3 consists of 18 residues. V lost 0 bases and J 0 bases, leaving 13 bases between the germline ends. Per germline, CDR1 SGHRS and CDR2 YFSETQ. In DNA, the CDR3 is TGCGCCAGCAGCTTGGTGGACGGAGTGGACTCTGGGGCCAACGTCCTGACTTTC. It encodes CASSLVDGVDSGANVLTF. Full variable domain (rest looked up from reference TRBV5-1 and TRBJ2-6): KAGVTQTPRYLIKTRGQQVTLSCSPISGHRSVSWYQQTPGQGLQFLFEYFSETQRNKGNFPGRFSGRQFSNSRSEMNVSTLELGDSALYLCASSLVDGVDSGANVLTFGAGSRLTVL.

The chain uses TRBV4-2 and TRBJ2-3; D is ambiguous. Deletions cut 0 bases from V and 2 bases from J, with 9 bases between. The germline V gene has CDR1 LGHNA and CDR2 YNFKEQ. This CDR3 comprises 15 residues. The CDR3 protein is CASSQELPNTDTQYF. For the CDR3, the DNA is TGTGCCAGCAGCCAAGAACTTCCGAACACAGATACGCAGTATTTT.

This clone was seen a single time. V usage is TRBV11-3 and J usage is TRBJ2-1; D might be TRBD2 (5 bases). V shed 1 base and J shed 4 bases, with 11 bases lying between them. The CDR3 consists of 15 residues. CDR1 is SGHNT and CDR2 is YENEEA in the germline V gene. Here the CDR3 DNA reads TGTGCCAGCAGCTTAGTAGCGTCCCCTTACAATGAGCAGTTCTTC. This codes for CASSLVASPYNEQFF. Using reference TRBV11-3 and TRBJ2-1 for the parts outside the CDR3, the full variable domain is EAGVVQSPRYKIIEKKQPVAFWCNPISGHNTLYWYLQNLGQGPELLIRYENEEAVDDSQLPKDRFSAERLKGVDSTLKIQPAELGDSAVYLCASSLVASPYNEQFFGPGTRLTVL.

Concerning this clone: The sample has other DNA sequences that encode this CDR3 too. This rearrangement joins TRBV5-1 to TRBJ2-3; 7 bases match TRBD2. The CDR3 has 14 amino acids. Germline-derived CDR1 and CDR2 are SGHRS and YFSETQ. Trimming cost V 0 bases and J 4 bases; bases outside gene matches: 2. Written as DNA, the CDR3 is TGCGCCAGCAGCTTGGCAGGGAGGGCAGATACGCAGTATTTT. It encodes CASSLAGRADTQYF.

The sample holds many counts of this clone. The same CDR3 also results from other DNA sequences found in this sample. V is TRBV2 and J is TRBJ1-1; 11 bases line up with TRBD1. The V and J ends lost 6 bases and 9 bases, in that order; junction bases with no gene match: 9. This CDR3 is built from 14 residues. Germline loops: CDR1 SNHLY, CDR2 FYNNEI. The DNA for the CDR3 is TGTGCCAGCAGCGGAACCGGGACAGGGGGAAAAGCTTTCTTT. Amino acids: CASSGTGTGGKAFF.

Here the CDR3 reads CASRPGTSGNSYEQYF. The CDR3 nucleotides read TGCGCCAGCAGACCCGGGACTAGCGGGAACTCCTACGAGCAGTACTTC. The chain employs TRBV10-1 and TRBJ2-7, with TRBD2 matching 13 bases. V gave up 6 bases and J gave up 0 bases; unmatched junction bases: 5. Germline V gene sequence: CDR1 WNHNN, CDR2 SYGVQD (reference sequence). This CDR3 has 16 amino acids.

This chain connects TRBV25-1 to TRBJ2-3, with 16 bases matching TRBD2. The ends lost 10 bases at V and 4 bases at J; junction bases unmatched: 8. CDR3 length: 16 residues. CDR1 and CDR2 (germline): MGHDK, SYGVNS. CDR3 in amino acids: CATQGTSGRAPDTQYF. CDR3 nucleotides: TGTGCCACCCAAGGGACTAGCGGGAGGGCCCCAGATACGCAGTATTTT.

The chain carries TRBV11-2 and TRBJ2-5; possible D gene TRBD2, 5 bases. V was trimmed by 5 bases and J by 1 base, leaving 17 bases between them. The CDR3 loop spans 16 amino acids. The germline V gene encodes CDR1 SGHAT and CDR2 FQNNGV. The CDR3 protein is CASSSRRSAVQETQYF. CDR3 nucleotide sequence: TGTGCCAGCAGCAGCCGGAGGTCGGCAGTCCAAGAGACCCAGTACTTC.

This chain uses TRBV5-6 with TRBJ1-5, with D perhaps TRBD1 (6 bases). CDR1 and CDR2 (germline): SGHDT, YYEEEE. V was pared by 2 bases and J by 0 bases, with 6 bases between. The CDR3 spans 14 residues. Here the CDR3 reads CASSFRGSNQPQHF. The CDR3 region has the DNA TGTGCCAGCAGCTTCAGGGGTAGCAATCAGCCCCAGCATTTT.

The rearrangement joins TRBV6-6 to TRBJ2-1; D uncertain. This CDR3 contains 14 residues. Germline lookup yields CDR1 MNHNY and CDR2 SVGAGI (reference sequence). V lost 2 bases and J lost 9, with 14 bases in between. For the CDR3, the DNA is TGTGCCAGCAGTTACGTGGTAGCATCCTCTGAGCAGTTCTTC. It specifies CASSYVVASSEQFF.

This clone came up a few times. This chain uses TRBV6-1 with TRBJ2-3, with 7 bases identical to TRBD2. The CDR3 is 15 residues long. Trimming at V came to 7 bases and at J to 2 bases, leaving 9 bases not matched to a gene. CDR1 and CDR2 from the germline V gene are MNHNS and SASEGT. The chain's CDR3 is CASTRQRETTDTQYF. Here the CDR3 DNA reads TGTGCCAGCACCCGTCAGCGGGAAACCACAGATACGCAGTATTTT.

This clone was recorded a few times. The chain joins TRBV5-8 to TRBJ2-5, with D hard to call. Germline CDR1 reads SGHTS; CDR2 reads YDEGEE. Trimming took 0 bases from V and 4 from J, leaving 13 bases between them. CDR3 length equals 15 residues. CDR3 bases: TGTGCCAGCAGCTTGGTCGCGGATCATCGAGAGACCCAGTACTTC. Its protein product is CASSLVADHRETQYF.

In regard to this clone: The same CDR3 arises from other DNA sequences in this sample as well. The rearrangement links TRBV6-1 to TRBJ1-1, with 7 bases identical to TRBD1. Germline CDR1 reads MNHNS; CDR2 reads SASEGT. J was trimmed by 1 base and V by 6 bases; bases with no gene match: 2. This CDR3 comprises 13 residues. The CDR3 DNA reads as TGTGCCAGCAGAAGGACAGGGAACACTGAAGCTTTCTTT. Amino acids: CASRRTGNTEAFF.

Concerning this clone itself: Distinct nucleotide sequences in the sample also encode this CDR3. The CDR3: CASSEAGTTYEQYF. The CDR3, as DNA: TGTGCCAGCAGTGAAGCGGGGACTACGTACGAGCAGTACTTC. The V call is TRBV2, the J call TRBJ2-7; 7 nucleotides align to TRBD2. Losses at the gene ends were 0 bases for V and 4 bases for J; bases not matched to a gene: 3. Per the germline V gene, CDR1 is SNHLY and CDR2 is FYNNEI. The CDR3 is made up of 14 amino acids.

The CDR3 region is CASSPRGDTGELFF. Here the CDR3 DNA reads TGTGCCAGCAGCCCCCGGGGGGACACCGGGGAGCTGTTTTTT. The chain uses TRBV11-2 and TRBJ2-2; 7 bases are a match to TRBD2. The V gene's germline CDR1 is SGHAT and CDR2 FQNNGV. There are 14 residues in the CDR3. Trimming took 5 bases from V and 3 from J; bases not matched to a gene: 3.

There are a few counts of this clone. The same CDR3 also results from other DNA sequences found in this sample. The rearrangement uses TRBV29-1 and TRBJ2-3; the D is unclear. This CDR3 comprises 13 residues. The V end lost 4 bases, the J end lost 1 base, and 9 bases lay between the germline ends. Germline values: CDR1 SQVTM, CDR2 ANQGSEA. The CDR3 loop is CSVVRRGTDTQYF. CDR3 DNA sequence: TGCAGCGTTGTTCGGCGCGGCACAGATACGCAGTATTTT.

The chain couples TRBV10-3 to TRBJ2-3; D call uncertain. V lost 4 bases to trimming and J lost 2 bases, with 16 bases between them. CDR1 is ENHRY, CDR2 SYGVKD, per germline. This CDR3 spans 16 amino acids. The CDR3 sequence is CAISGTAQLITDTQYF. The CDR3 nucleotides read TGTGCCATCAGTGGTACAGCACAACTCATCACAGATACGCAGTATTTT.

V gene TRBV6-6 combines with J gene TRBJ2-7; D not certain. The CDR3 is 13 residues long. The V gene lost 6 bases and the J gene lost 2 bases, with 11 bases spanning the gap. In germline, CDR1 is MNHNY, CDR2 SVGAGI (reference sequence). The CDR3 loop is CASSSRTPYEQYF. Here the CDR3 DNA reads TGTGCCAGCAGCTCTCGGACCCCCTACGAGCAGTACTTC.

The V gene is TRBV10-3, the J gene TRBJ1-5; D possibly corresponds to TRBD1 (5 bases). This CDR3 region has 14 residues. Germline assignment: CDR1 ENHRY and CDR2 SYGVKD. With 2 bases removed from V and 1 base from J, the gap between germline ends came to 6 bases. CDR3 nucleotide sequence: TGTGCCATCAGTGAGGACAGCAGCAATCAGCCCCAGCATTTT. It translates to CAISEDSSNQPQHF.

This chain connects TRBV7-9 to TRBJ2-1; D not resolved. Germline V gene data show CDR1 as SEHNR and CDR2 as FQNEAQ (reference sequence). The CDR3 loop spans 11 amino acids. The V and J ends lost 3 bases and 9 bases respectively, with 6 bases between them. CDR3 loop: CASSLEFEQFF. The CDR3, as DNA: TGTGCCAGCAGCTTGGAGTTTGAGCAGTTCTTC. Filled out from reference TRBV7-9 and TRBJ2-1, the complete variable domain reads DTGVSQNPRHKITKRGQNVTFRCDPISEHNRLYWYRQTLGQGPEFLTYFQNEAQLEKSRLLSDRFSAERPKGSFSTLEIQRTEQGDSAMYLCASSLEFEQFFGPGTRLTVL.

This clone showed up just once. The V call is TRBV9, the J call TRBJ2-6; D remains ambiguous. V was clipped by 3 bases and J by 0 bases, with 4 bases between them. The CDR3 has 14 amino acids. Germline V gene data show CDR1 as SGDLS and CDR2 as YYNGEE. CDR3 sequence (DNA): TGTGCCAGCAGCGCCGTCTCTGGGGCCAACGTCCTGACTTTC. This encodes CASSAVSGANVLTF.

The J gene is TRBJ2-2, the V gene TRBV6-5; 10 bases are shared with TRBD1. Germline lookup yields CDR1 MNHEY and CDR2 SVGAGI. J lost 5 bases, V lost 2 bases, and 5 bases had no gene match. The CDR3 is made up of 16 amino acids. For the CDR3, the DNA is TGTGCCAGCAGTTACGGAGACAGGGGGCGGACCGGGGAGCTGTTTTTT. As protein: CASSYGDRGRTGELFF.

The chain employs TRBV19 and TRBJ1-2; no reliable D call. Trimming stripped 2 bases from V and 5 bases from J, with 9 bases between. The CDR3 totals 13 residues. Germline CDR1 reads LNHDA; CDR2 reads SQIVND (reference sequence). CDR3 sequence reads: CASSINNLYGYTF. In nucleotides, the CDR3 is TGTGCCAGTAGTATAAACAACCTGTATGGCTACACCTTC.

The rearrangement uses TRBV7-7 and TRBJ2-2; 8 positions agree with TRBD1. The junction had 6 bases not matched to a gene; V was cut back by 5 bases and J by 4 bases. This CDR3 has 15 amino acids. The V gene's germline CDR1 is SSHAT and CDR2 FNYEAQ (reference sequence). CDR3 sequence reads: CASSLRQGSTGELFF. In DNA, the CDR3 is TGTGCCAGCAGCCTCCGACAGGGGAGCACCGGGGAGCTGTTTTTT. The whole variable domain, remainder taken from reference TRBV7-7 and TRBJ2-2, is GAGVSQSPRYKVTKRGQDVTLRCDPISSHATLYWYQQALGQGPEFLTYFNYEAQPDKSGLPSDRFSAERPEGSISTLTIQRTEQRDSAMYRCASSLRQGSTGELFFGEGSRLTVL.